The table lists the clone carrying this T cell receptor beta chain with a few counts. No antigen is known for it. This CDR3 is also generated by other DNA sequences in the sample. Positively selected for CCR7, the CD45RO-negative cells used as naive CD8 cells excluded terminally differentiated effector memory CD45RA+ cells. The sample originates from a study of shared clonotypes between healthy human individuals. Whole-study findings and limits: It was observed that roughly 5.5% of naive CD4 clonotypes were shared across several donors.

The data were produced by immunoSEQ multiplex PCR, yet TCRdb's version contains in-frame clones alone and is incomplete. In the table there are 2 million or so clones, about 95% of which are singletons. The CDR3 totals 13 residues. With 1 base removed from V and 0 bases from J, the gap between germline ends came to 3 bases. Germline loops: CDR1 MDHEN, CDR2 SYDVKM. The chain carries TRBV28 and TRBJ1-1, with D unclear. The sequence was obtained from a man aged 18 to 30 in good health. The specimen sequenced was naive CD8+ T cells sorted from blood. The CDR3 DNA reads as TGTGCCAGCAGTTTATTCATGAACACTGAAGCTTTCTTT. Protein product: CASSLFMNTEAFF.